Below are 27 T cell receptor beta chains sequenced from a single sample in a study of T cell repertoires in cytomegalovirus infection. TCRdb independently ran MiXCR on the reads; one entry per CDR3 protein. This sample yields roughly 150,000 distinct CDR3 sequences, of which roughly a sixth are seen a single time; roughly 20% belongs to the top ten. The sequencing input was CD8+ T cells from PBMCs. The source is a human donor in good health (CMV status not recorded). Some clones in this sample may be carry-over from other donors' samples.

This clonotype has more than one count but fewer than ten. One end of the junction does not line up with germline, which may come from a read error. This chain uses TRBV5-3 with TRBJ1-1; D gene uncertain. TRBV5-3 is sorted into the ORF group, with uncertain function. CDR3 length: 13 amino acids. Written as DNA, the CDR3 is TGTGCCAGCAGCTTGCAGGTGTACACTGAAGCTTTCTTT. Translated: CASSLQVYTEAFF.

The J gene is TRBJ1-1, the V gene TRBV7-8; D is ambiguous. The CDR3 has 14 residues. The V end was cut by 9 bases, the J end by 1 base, with 15 bases between. Germline-derived CDR1 and CDR2 are SGHVS and FQNEAQ. The CDR3 DNA is TGTGCCAGTTATGAGGGAGTGCCGAACACTGAAGCTTTCTTT. Translation gives CASYEGVPNTEAFF.

This sequence joins TRBV2 and TRBJ2-3; 7 bases are shared with TRBD1. From germline, CDR1 is SNHLY and CDR2 FYNNEI. The CDR3 extends over 15 amino acids. V dropped 1 base and J dropped 2; count of bases not matched to a gene: 3. CDR3 coding DNA: TGTGCCAGCAGTGAAGGGACAGGCCTCACAGATACGCAGTATTTT. Translation: CASSEGTGLTDTQYF.

The rearrangement uses TRBV28 and TRBJ1-1; D call uncertain. V was clipped by 6 bases and J by 3 bases, with 14 bases between them. The germline V gene encodes CDR1 MDHEN and CDR2 SYDVKM. This CDR3 has 14 amino acids. Here the CDR3 DNA reads TGTGCCAGCAGCCCCCACCTCCTCCACACTGAAGCTTTCTTT. It codes for CASSPHLLHTEAFF.

J is TRBJ2-1 and V is TRBV10-3, with 10 positions matching TRBD1. CDR1 is ENHRY and CDR2 is SYGVKD in the germline V gene. Germline trimming cut 3 bases from V and 8 bases from J; bases unmatched to any gene: 7. The CDR3 contains 15 residues. The CDR3 is CAISEGDRGGDEQFF. DNA of the CDR3: TGTGCCATCAGTGAAGGGGACAGGGGAGGCGATGAGCAGTTCTTC.

The rearrangement links TRBV12-3 or TRBV12-4 to TRBJ2-3; 9 bases match TRBD2. The CDR3 consists of 19 residues. Germline trimming cut 7 bases from V and 0 bases from J; bases unmatched to any gene: 17. CDR3 sequence (DNA): TGTGCCAGCAACCAGCGCGGTAGCGGGGGCCCTGCTAGCACAGATACGCAGTATTTT. Its protein product is CASNQRGSGGPASTDTQYF.

By share of the sample, this clonotype is medium-sized. The chain couples TRBV29-1 to TRBJ2-1, with 11 bases matching TRBD2. The V gene end was trimmed by 5 bases and the J gene end by 6 bases; junction bases not matched to a gene: 9. From germline, CDR1 is SQVTM and CDR2 ANQGSEA. The CDR3 has 15 amino acids. DNA for the CDR3: TGCAGCGTTACCAAGACTAGCGGGATTTTCAATGAGCAGTTCTTC. It encodes CSVTKTSGIFNEQFF.

The chain joins TRBV19 to TRBJ2-7; 7 nucleotides match TRBD1. J gave up 1 base and V 8 bases, and 2 bases lay outside the gene matches. Germline CDR1 LNHDA, CDR2 SQIVND (reference sequence). The CDR3 sequence is 12 residues long. The DNA of the CDR3 is TGTGCCAGTTCGGACAGGTCCTACGAGCAGTACTTC. Residues: CASSDRSYEQYF.

The chain recombines TRBV10-3 with TRBJ2-1; no definite D call. CDR1 is ENHRY, CDR2 SYGVKD, per germline. V dropped 3 bases and J dropped 8 bases, with 14 bases sitting between them. CDR3 length equals 14 residues. The CDR3: CAISDALLDDEQFF. CDR3 sequence (DNA): TGTGCCATCAGTGACGCGCTATTGGACGATGAGCAGTTCTTC.

This clonotype turned up a few times. This rearrangement joins TRBV28 to TRBJ2-7, with 9 bases aligning to TRBD1. The J segment lost 0 bases and the V segment lost 5 bases, leaving 14 bases of the junction unmatched. CDR3 size: 18 residues. The V gene's germline CDR1 is MDHEN and CDR2 SYDVKM. The CDR3 here is CASSADRGGILFSYEQYF. The CDR3 DNA reads as TGTGCCAGCAGTGCGGACAGGGGCGGCATCCTATTCTCCTACGAGCAGTACTTC.

The rearrangement links TRBV12-3 or TRBV12-4 to TRBJ2-7, with 8 bases fitting TRBD1. The V segment lost 1 base and the J segment 5 bases; nucleotides outside the gene matches: 7. This CDR3 is built from 15 residues. The CDR3 loop reads CASSLGWTGRDEQYF. The CDR3 DNA reads TGTGCCAGCAGTTTAGGTTGGACAGGGAGAGACGAGCAGTACTTC.

The chain carries TRBV7-2 and TRBJ2-1; 7 nucleotides agree with TRBD2. CDR3 length: 20 amino acids. Germline V lookup: CDR1 SGHTA, CDR2 FQGNSA. V lost 4 bases, J lost 4 bases, and 22 bases stayed unmatched. Here the CDR3 reads CASSSPLRLADPSRYNEQFF. The CDR3 DNA reads as TGTGCCAGCAGCTCCCCTTTGCGCCTAGCGGACCCCTCCAGGTACAATGAGCAGTTCTTC.

The J gene is TRBJ2-1, the V gene TRBV4-1; D unresolved. Germline V gene sequence: CDR1 MGHRA, CDR2 YSYEKL. This CDR3 spans 18 amino acids. The germline V and J ends were trimmed by 0 bases and 0 bases, with 15 bases remaining between them. The CDR3: CASSQDPPLQSSYNEQFF. The CDR3 DNA reads as TGCGCCAGCAGCCAAGATCCGCCCCTCCAAAGCTCCTACAATGAGCAGTTCTTC.

The genes are TRBV11-2 and TRBJ2-1, with a weak D call TRBD2 (6 bases). CDR1 and CDR2 from the germline V gene are SGHAT and FQNNGV. This CDR3 region has 16 residues. The V and J ends lost 5 bases and 7 bases respectively, with 21 bases between them. CDR3 sequence reads: CASSRVDGSGGNEQFF. As DNA, the CDR3 is TGTGCCAGCAGCCGGGTCGACGGTAGCGGAGGAAATGAGCAGTTCTTC.

This clonotype showed up just a few times. The CDR3 loop reads CASSSQGNTEAFF. DNA of the CDR3: TGTGCCAGCAGTTCGCAGGGGAACACTGAAGCTTTCTTT. The chain is built from TRBV7-9 and TRBJ1-1, with D perhaps matching TRBD1 (5 bases). The CDR3 extends over 13 amino acids. The germline V gene encodes CDR1 SEHNR and CDR2 FQNEAQ (reference sequence). V was clipped by 6 bases and J by 1 base, with 9 bases between them. Using reference TRBV7-9 and TRBJ1-1 for the parts outside the CDR3, the full variable domain is DTGVSQNPRHKITKRGQNVTFRCDPISEHNRLYWYRQTLGQGPEFLTYFQNEAQLEKSRLLSDRFSAERPKGSFSTLEIQRTEQGDSAMYLCASSSQGNTEAFFGQGTRLTVV.

CDR3 bases: TGTGCCAGCAGTAAACCCGGACAGGGGAACACTGAAGCTTTCTTT. Translating it yields CASSKPGQGNTEAFF. This chain connects TRBV7-2 to TRBJ1-1; 8 bases are shared with TRBD1. Looked up from germline, CDR1 is SGHTA and CDR2 is FQGNSA. This CDR3 has 15 amino acids. J lost 1 base, V lost 6 bases, and 7 bases had no gene match.

This clonotype came up many times. The J gene is TRBJ2-6, the V gene TRBV7-6; D is undetermined. CDR3 size: 14 residues. The V gene lost 5 bases and the J gene lost 2 bases, with 7 bases spanning the gap. Per germline, CDR1 SGHVS and CDR2 FNYEAQ. The CDR3 DNA reads TGTGCCAGCAGCCCCTTTGCTGGGGCCAACGTCCTGACTTTC. It is translated as CASSPFAGANVLTF.

This clonotype was detected only a few times. The V call is TRBV28, the J call TRBJ1-2; 9 bases are a match to TRBD1. CDR3 length: 13 amino acids. V trimming: 8 bases; J trimming: 5 bases; junction bases outside the gene matches: 6. In germline, CDR1 is MDHEN, CDR2 SYDVKM. The CDR3 nucleotides read TGTGCCAGCCGGGACAGGGTCCCTTATGGCTACACCTTC. It translates to CASRDRVPYGYTF.

J is TRBJ2-1 and V is TRBV6-4, with 7 bases lining up with TRBD1. This CDR3 is 14 amino acids long. V lost 3 bases, J lost 10 bases, and 9 bases stayed unmatched. Germline-derived CDR1 and CDR2 are MRHNA and SNTAGT. The chain's CDR3 is CASSEIGDSREQFF. CDR3 DNA: TGTGCCAGCAGTGAGATCGGGGACAGCAGGGAGCAGTTCTTC.

This clonotype has just a few counts. The chain is built from TRBV7-2 and TRBJ2-7; D may match TRBD1 or TRBD2 (5 bases each). The CDR3 sequence is 13 residues long. The germline V gene has CDR1 SGHTA and CDR2 FQGNSA. V dropped 10 bases and J dropped 3 bases, with 16 bases sitting between them. The CDR3 DNA is TGTGCCATCCAGGGTACGAGGGGCTACGAGCAGTACTTC. As protein: CAIQGTRGYEQYF. Full variable domain (remainder filled in from reference TRBV7-2 and TRBJ2-7): GAGVSQSPSNKVTEKGKDVELRCDPISGHTALYWYRQSLGQGLEFLIYFQGNSAPDKSGLPSDRFSAERTGGSVSTLTIQRTQQEDSAVYLCAIQGTRGYEQYFGPGTRLTVT.

This sequence joins TRBV20-1 and TRBJ2-1; TRBD2 agrees at 8 bases. The CDR3 runs to 15 residues. Germline loops: CDR1 DFQATT, CDR2 SNEGSKA (reference sequence). After removal of 6 bases from V and 3 bases from J, the junction contained 10 bases not matched to a gene. The CDR3 loop is CSAPSGTSYYNEQFF. The CDR3 DNA is TGCAGTGCCCCTTCCGGGACTAGTTACTACAATGAGCAGTTCTTC.

CDR3 coding DNA: TGTGCCAGCAGCCCCGTGGCTGGGGCCAACGTCCTGACTTTC. This encodes CASSPVAGANVLTF. The chain employs TRBV7-9 and TRBJ2-6, with D unclear. The CDR3 consists of 14 residues. V lost 5 bases and J 2 bases, leaving 7 bases between the germline ends. Germline CDR1 SEHNR, CDR2 FQNEAQ (reference sequence).

The chain carries TRBV13 and TRBJ2-5, with a tentative D call TRBD2 (6 bases). Germline CDR1 and CDR2: PRHDT and FYEKMQ (reference sequence). V was cut by 5 bases and J by 3 bases, with 22 bases left in between. The CDR3 is 17 amino acids. CDR3 nucleotides: TGTGCCAGCAGCATCCGGGACTTCGACCTACAGAAAGAGACCCAGTACTTC. It is translated as CASSIRDFDLQKETQYF.

This chain's CDR3 is CASSLQGGSQPQHF. The CDR3 region has the DNA TGTGCCAGCAGCCTACAAGGGGGAAGTCAGCCCCAGCATTTT. The V and J genes are TRBV12-3 or TRBV12-4 and TRBJ1-5; the D gene is possibly TRBD1 (6 bases). CDR3 length: 14 amino acids. V was cut by 6 bases and J by 6 bases, with 15 bases left in between.

This chain uses TRBV3-1 with TRBJ2-7; D not certain. CDR3 size: 13 residues. V lost 0 bases, J lost 5 bases, and 8 bases lay in between. Germline loops: CDR1 LGHDT, CDR2 YNNKEL (reference sequence). The CDR3 DNA reads as TGTGCCAGCAGCCAAGATCAAGAGGACGAGCAGTACTTC. This gives the protein CASSQDQEDEQYF.

V usage is TRBV4-1 and J usage is TRBJ2-3; the match to TRBD2 covers 14 bases. The CDR3 sequence is 19 residues long. V gave up 3 bases and J gave up 1 base; unmatched junction bases: 9. CDR1 and CDR2 from the germline V gene are MGHRA and YSYEKL. The CDR3 bases are TGCGCCAGCAGCCAGAGCGAGACTAGCGGGAGGGCTGGCACAGATACGCAGTATTTT. This translates into CASSQSETSGRAGTDTQYF.

This clonotype was seen more than once but under ten times. The V gene is TRBV5-1, the J gene TRBJ2-1; 14 bases align to TRBD2. Germline CDR1 is SGHRS and CDR2 is YFSETQ. J was trimmed by 6 bases and V by 1 base; bases with no gene match: 3. The CDR3 length is 16 residues. CDR3 loop: CASSLWGTSGSNEQFF. In DNA, the CDR3 is TGCGCCAGCAGCTTGTGGGGGACTAGCGGGAGCAATGAGCAGTTCTTC.